A selection of T cell receptor beta chains follows, all from one sample in a study of Ad26.COV2.S vaccination and SARS-CoV-2 variants. The protocol was immunoSEQ multiplex PCR, while the TCRdb copy is restricted to in-frame clones and leaves out a portion. The repertoire includes roughly 300,000 clones, about 88% of them detected once, and roughly 10% sits in the top ten. The starting material was peripheral blood, obtained in a trial of Ad26.COV2.S vaccine versus placebo. The receptor set was obtained from a person aged 18 to 65 who received the Ad26.COV2.S COVID-19 vaccine or a placebo. CDR3s include the opening cysteine and the closing phenylalanine or tryptophan. The order of the fields is CDR3 DNA, CDR3 protein, J gene, D gene, V gene, clone size. The D gene is left open where the match is weak. Size is omitted from some rows. Given values are once, few, many or a class for expanded clones.

CDR3nt: TGCGCCAGCAGCCAAGGGACAGTCGCAAGTCCTGATGAAAAACTGTTTTTT; CDR3aa: CASSQGTVASPDEKLFF; j_gene: TRBJ1-4; d_gene: .; v_gene: TRBV4-3; abundance: .
CDR3nt: TGCGCCAGCAGCCCCAGGCCGGACAGCGGTTATTCCTACGAGCAGTACTTC; CDR3aa: CASSPRPDSGYSYEQYF; j_gene: TRBJ2-7; d_gene: .; v_gene: TRBV5-1; abundance: .
CDR3nt: TGTGCCAGCTCACCGGGACAGGGCCTCTACAATGAGCAGTTCTTC; CDR3aa: CASSPGQGLYNEQFF; j_gene: TRBJ2-1; d_gene: TRBD1; v_gene: TRBV18; abundance: .
CDR3nt: TGTGCCAGCATTGGGCCGGGACTAAACAATGAGCAGTTCTTC; CDR3aa: CASIGPGLNNEQFF; j_gene: TRBJ2-1; d_gene: TRBD2; v_gene: TRBV2; abundance: .
CDR3nt: TGTGCCAGCAGCCAAGTCCGGACGGCCCGGGGGGAGACCCAGTACTTC; CDR3aa: CASSQVRTARGETQYF; j_gene: TRBJ2-5; d_gene: .; v_gene: TRBV14; abundance: .
CDR3nt: TGTGCCAGCAGCTCCCTGGTAGGGGGCGCTGAAGCTTTCTTT; CDR3aa: CASSSLVGGAEAFF; j_gene: TRBJ1-1; d_gene: TRBD1; v_gene: TRBV7-8; abundance: .
CDR3nt: TGTGCCAGCAGCCAAGACATCGGCACCGGGGAGCTGTTTTTT; CDR3aa: CASSQDIGTGELFF; j_gene: TRBJ2-2; d_gene: .; v_gene: TRBV3-1/TRBV3-2; abundance: .
CDR3nt: TGTGCCAGCAAGGGGGAGGGCTCTCAGCCCCAGCATTTT; CDR3aa: CASKGEGSQPQHF; j_gene: TRBJ1-5; d_gene: .; v_gene: TRBV2; abundance: .
CDR3nt: TGTGCCAGCAGTTACAAATCCACAGGGGGCGCATCCGAGCAGTACTTC; CDR3aa: CASSYKSTGGASEQYF; j_gene: TRBJ2-7; d_gene: TRBD1; v_gene: TRBV6-5; abundance: .
CDR3nt: TGTGCCAGCCAGGGGACAGTCTATGGCTACACCTTC; CDR3aa: CASQGTVYGYTF; j_gene: TRBJ1-2; d_gene: TRBD1; v_gene: TRBV6-6; abundance: .
CDR3nt: TGTGCCAGCAGTTACGGGAGTAACACCGGGGAGCTGTTTTTT; CDR3aa: CASSYGSNTGELFF; j_gene: TRBJ2-2; d_gene: .; v_gene: TRBV28; abundance: .
CDR3nt: TGTGCCAGCAGGGCCCCGGGGGGCACAGGGGATAATGAAAAACTGTTTTTT; CDR3aa: CASRAPGGTGDNEKLFF; j_gene: TRBJ1-4; d_gene: TRBD1; v_gene: TRBV2; abundance: .
CDR3nt: TGCGCCAGCAGCCAGACCGGGGAGGGCGGGGAGCAGTACTTC; CDR3aa: CASSQTGEGGEQYF; j_gene: TRBJ2-7; d_gene: TRBD2; v_gene: TRBV4-3; abundance: .
CDR3nt: TGTGCCAGCAGCCTTCTAGCGGGGGGCGCCACCGGGGAGCTGTTTTTT; CDR3aa: CASSLLAGGATGELFF; j_gene: TRBJ2-2; d_gene: TRBD2; v_gene: TRBV7-9; abundance: .
CDR3nt: TGTGCCAGCAGCGTGGGGGTCGGCGGACTAGCGGGAATCAGCACAGATACGCAGTATTTT; CDR3aa: CASSVGVGGLAGISTDTQYF; j_gene: TRBJ2-3; d_gene: TRBD2; v_gene: TRBV9; abundance: .
CDR3nt: TGTGCCAGTAGCTCGATAGACAGGGGGAATAATTCACCCCTCCACTTT; CDR3aa: CASSSIDRGNNSPLHF; j_gene: TRBJ1-6; d_gene: TRBD1; v_gene: TRBV19; abundance: .
CDR3nt: TGTGCCAGCAGTTTAGATACGCAGTATTTT; CDR3aa: CASSLDTQYF; j_gene: TRBJ2-3; d_gene: .; v_gene: TRBV28; abundance: few
CDR3nt: TGTGCCAGCAGTCTCACCGGACAGGGAGGGACTGAAGCTTTCTTT; CDR3aa: CASSLTGQGGTEAFF; j_gene: TRBJ1-1; d_gene: TRBD1; v_gene: TRBV28; abundance: .
CDR3nt: TGTGCCAGCAGCCTAGGGACAGGGGGCGGTAATTCACCCCTCCACTTT; CDR3aa: CASSLGTGGGNSPLHF; j_gene: TRBJ1-6; d_gene: TRBD1; v_gene: TRBV25-1; abundance: many
CDR3nt: TGTGCCAGCAGCTCAGGACTAGCGGCTACAGATACGCAGTATTTT; CDR3aa: CASSSGLAATDTQYF; j_gene: TRBJ2-3; d_gene: TRBD2; v_gene: TRBV7-3; abundance: .
CDR3nt: TGTGCCACCAGTGATCCCCACGGGGGAACCTACAATGAGCAGTTCTTC; CDR3aa: CATSDPHGGTYNEQFF; j_gene: TRBJ2-1; d_gene: .; v_gene: TRBV24-1; abundance: .
CDR3nt: TGTGCCACCAGTGATGCTCGGGGGTACAATGAGCAGTTCTTC; CDR3aa: CATSDARGYNEQFF; j_gene: TRBJ2-1; d_gene: .; v_gene: TRBV24-1; abundance: .